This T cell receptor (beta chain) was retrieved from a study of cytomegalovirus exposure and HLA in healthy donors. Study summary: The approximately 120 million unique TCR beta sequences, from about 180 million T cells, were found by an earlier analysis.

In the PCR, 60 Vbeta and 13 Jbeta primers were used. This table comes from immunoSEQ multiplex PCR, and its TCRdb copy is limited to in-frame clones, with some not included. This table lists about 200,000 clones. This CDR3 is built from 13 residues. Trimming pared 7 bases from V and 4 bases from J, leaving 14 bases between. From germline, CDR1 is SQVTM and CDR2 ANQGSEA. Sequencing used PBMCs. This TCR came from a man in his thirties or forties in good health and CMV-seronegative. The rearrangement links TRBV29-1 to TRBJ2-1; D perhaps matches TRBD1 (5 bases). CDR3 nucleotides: TGCAGCGGCGTTGGGGCTGAGTACAATGAGCAGTTCTTC. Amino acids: CSGVGAEYNEQFF.